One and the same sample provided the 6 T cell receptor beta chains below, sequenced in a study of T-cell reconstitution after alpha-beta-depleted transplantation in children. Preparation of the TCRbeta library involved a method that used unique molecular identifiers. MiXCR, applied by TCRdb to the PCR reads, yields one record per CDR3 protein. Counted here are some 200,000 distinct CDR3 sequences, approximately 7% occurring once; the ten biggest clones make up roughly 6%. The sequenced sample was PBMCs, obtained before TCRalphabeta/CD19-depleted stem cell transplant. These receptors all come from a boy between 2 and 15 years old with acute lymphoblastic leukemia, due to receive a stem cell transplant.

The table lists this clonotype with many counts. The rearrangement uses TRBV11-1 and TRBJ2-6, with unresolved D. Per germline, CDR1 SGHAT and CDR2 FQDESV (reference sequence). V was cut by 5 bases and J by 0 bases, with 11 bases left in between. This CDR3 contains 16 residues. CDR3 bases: TGTGCCAGCAGCGAATTCCAGTTCTCTGGGGCCAACGTCCTGACTTTC. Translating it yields CASSEFQFSGANVLTF.

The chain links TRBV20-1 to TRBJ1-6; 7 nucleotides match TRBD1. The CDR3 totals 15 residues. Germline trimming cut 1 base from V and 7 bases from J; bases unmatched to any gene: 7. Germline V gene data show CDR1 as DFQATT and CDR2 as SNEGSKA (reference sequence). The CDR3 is CSARGRDSQNSPLHF. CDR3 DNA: TGCAGTGCTAGAGGCCGGGACAGCCAAAATTCACCCCTCCACTTT.

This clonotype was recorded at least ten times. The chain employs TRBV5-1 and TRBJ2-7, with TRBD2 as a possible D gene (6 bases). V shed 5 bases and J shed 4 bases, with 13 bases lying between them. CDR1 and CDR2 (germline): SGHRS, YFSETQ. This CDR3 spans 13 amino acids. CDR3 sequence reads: CASRVDGGYEQYF. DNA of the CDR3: TGCGCCAGCAGAGTGGACGGAGGGTACGAGCAGTACTTC. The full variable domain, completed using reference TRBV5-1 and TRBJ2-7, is KAGVTQTPRYLIKTRGQQVTLSCSPISGHRSVSWYQQTPGQGLQFLFEYFSETQRNKGNFPGRFSGRQFSNSRSEMNVSTLELGDSALYLCASRVDGGYEQYFGPGTRLTVT.

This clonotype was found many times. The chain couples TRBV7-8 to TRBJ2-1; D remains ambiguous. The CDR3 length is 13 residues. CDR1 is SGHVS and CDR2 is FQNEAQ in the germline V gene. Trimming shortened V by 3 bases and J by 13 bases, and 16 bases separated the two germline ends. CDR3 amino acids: CASSLAPIGDQFF. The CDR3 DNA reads TGTGCCAGCAGCTTGGCGCCAATCGGTGACCAGTTCTTC.

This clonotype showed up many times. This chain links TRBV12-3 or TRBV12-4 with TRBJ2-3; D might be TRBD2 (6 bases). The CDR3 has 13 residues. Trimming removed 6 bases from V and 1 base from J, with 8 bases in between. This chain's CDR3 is CASSPSGTDTQYF. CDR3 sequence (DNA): TGTGCCAGCAGCCCTAGCGGCACAGATACGCAGTATTTT.

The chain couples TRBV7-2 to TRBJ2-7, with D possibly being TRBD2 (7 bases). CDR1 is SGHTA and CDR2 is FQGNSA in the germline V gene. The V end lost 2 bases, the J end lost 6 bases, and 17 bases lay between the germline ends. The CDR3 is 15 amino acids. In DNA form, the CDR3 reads TGTGCCAGCAGCTTATTGCCGGGGGGCGGGCTCGAGCAGTACTTC. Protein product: CASSLLPGGGLEQYF.